A selection of T cell receptor beta chains follows, all from one sample in a study of blood T cell repertoires in COVID-19. Profiling relied on immunoSEQ multiplex PCR, and the TCRdb table lists in-frame clones only, not all of them. The sample lists 90,000 to 150,000 clones; roughly 80% were seen once. Sequencing used peripheral blood. The receptors stem from a man aged 45-60 years with acute or convalescent COVID-19. CDR3s include the opening cysteine and the closing phenylalanine or tryptophan. D genes are given only for firm matches. A row's size may be missing; if present it is once, few, many or a size class.

J gene: TRBJ2-1
D gene: TRBD1
clone size: NA
V gene: TRBV5-4
CDR3 DNA: TGTGCCAGCAGCTTGGCGGACAGGGGGTTGAGGTCCTACAATGAGCAGTTCTTC
CDR3 protein: CASSLADRGLRSYNEQFF

J gene: TRBJ2-2
D gene: TRBD2
clone size: NA
V gene: TRBV5-1
CDR3 DNA: TGCGCCAGCAGCTGGGGGACTAGCAGACACACCGGGGAGCTGTTTTTT
CDR3 protein: CASSWGTSRHTGELFF

J gene: TRBJ2-1
D gene: NA
clone size: NA
V gene: TRBV4-1
CDR3 DNA: TGCGCCAGCAGCCAAGTACCCGGTAGATCTGTCTCTAGCAAAGCCAATGAGCAGTTCTTC
CDR3 protein: CASSQVPGRSVSSKANEQFF

J gene: TRBJ2-2
D gene: NA
clone size: NA
V gene: TRBV7-2
CDR3 DNA: TGTGCCAGCAGCTGGGTTGTGGGGGCCGGCGGGGAGCTGTTTTTT
CDR3 protein: CASSWVVGAGGELFF

J gene: TRBJ2-1
D gene: NA
clone size: NA
V gene: TRBV6-4
CDR3 DNA: TGTGCCAGCAGTACCTCCCGGGGGGCCCTCTTCAGGGAGCAGTTCTTC
CDR3 protein: CASSTSRGALFREQFF

J gene: TRBJ1-5
D gene: NA
clone size: NA
V gene: TRBV19
CDR3 DNA: TGTGCCAGTAACCTCGACAGATATAGCAATCAGCCCCAGCATTTT
CDR3 protein: CASNLDRYSNQPQHF

J gene: TRBJ1-1
D gene: NA
clone size: NA
V gene: TRBV6-5
CDR3 DNA: TGTGCCAGCAGAACAGGAGCCATGAACACTGAAGCTTTCTTT
CDR3 protein: CASRTGAMNTEAFF

J gene: TRBJ1-2
D gene: TRBD1
clone size: NA
V gene: TRBV28
CDR3 DNA: TGTGCCAGCAGTTTATGGGGTGGGGACAGGGACTATGGCTACACCTTC
CDR3 protein: CASSLWGGDRDYGYTF

J gene: TRBJ2-7
D gene: TRBD1
clone size: NA
V gene: TRBV4-1
CDR3 DNA: TGCGCCAGCAGCCAAAAAACGACAGGGAGCTCCTACGAGCAGTACTTC
CDR3 protein: CASSQKTTGSSYEQYF

J gene: TRBJ2-7
D gene: TRBD1
clone size: NA
V gene: TRBV5-1
CDR3 DNA: TGCGCCAGCAGCACACTGGACAGGGGGGACTCCTACGAGCAGTACTTC
CDR3 protein: CASSTLDRGDSYEQYF

J gene: TRBJ2-5
D gene: TRBD2
clone size: NA
V gene: TRBV19
CDR3 DNA: TGTGCCAGTAGTCCCGGGACTAGCGGGGGCGGGGAGACCCAGTACTTC
CDR3 protein: CASSPGTSGGGETQYF

J gene: TRBJ2-3
D gene: TRBD1
clone size: NA
V gene: TRBV19
CDR3 DNA: TGTGCCAGTAGTATCACTCGGACAGGGGGCGCAGATACGCAGTATTTT
CDR3 protein: CASSITRTGGADTQYF

J gene: TRBJ2-3
D gene: NA
clone size: few
V gene: TRBV9
CDR3 DNA: TGTGCCAGCAGCGTAGGGACAGTACGCACCACAGATACGCAGTATTTT
CDR3 protein: CASSVGTVRTTDTQYF

J gene: TRBJ2-1
D gene: TRBD1
clone size: NA
V gene: TRBV14
CDR3 DNA: TGTGCCAGCAGCCAGGCCGGGACAGGGGTGGACAATGAGCAGTTCTTC
CDR3 protein: CASSQAGTGVDNEQFF

J gene: TRBJ2-2
D gene: TRBD2
clone size: NA
V gene: TRBV20-1
CDR3 DNA: TGCAGTGCTAGTGGGACTAGCGAGAACACCGGGGAGCTGTTTTTT
CDR3 protein: CSASGTSENTGELFF

J gene: TRBJ1-5
D gene: NA
clone size: NA
V gene: TRBV10-3
CDR3 DNA: TGTGCCATCAGTGAGTCGGAGTTTAGCAATCAGCCCCAGCATTTT
CDR3 protein: CAISESEFSNQPQHF

J gene: TRBJ1-4
D gene: TRBD1
clone size: NA
V gene: TRBV28
CDR3 DNA: TGTGCCAGCAGTTTAGTTTTGGGACAGGGTGGTGAAAAACTGTTTTTT
CDR3 protein: CASSLVLGQGGEKLFF

J gene: TRBJ1-5
D gene: NA
clone size: NA
V gene: TRBV28
CDR3 DNA: TGTGCCAGTATTGCCAGGGGAGTAGGTCAGCCCCAGCATTTT
CDR3 protein: CASIARGVGQPQHF

J gene: TRBJ2-2
D gene: NA
clone size: NA
V gene: TRBV15
CDR3 DNA: TGTGCCACCAGCAGAGATCGGACGGGAGCCGGGGAGCTGTTTTTT
CDR3 protein: CATSRDRTGAGELFF

J gene: TRBJ2-7
D gene: TRBD2
clone size: NA
V gene: TRBV2
CDR3 DNA: TGTGCCAGCAGTCCAACTAGCGGGGGCTACGAGCAGTACTTC
CDR3 protein: CASSPTSGGYEQYF

J gene: TRBJ1-1
D gene: NA
clone size: NA
V gene: TRBV7-3
CDR3 DNA: TGTGCCAGCAGCTTCATCGGGGGGAACACTGAAGCTTTCTTT
CDR3 protein: CASSFIGGNTEAFF

J gene: TRBJ2-1
D gene: NA
clone size: once
V gene: TRBV28
CDR3 DNA: TGTGCCAGCAGTCTACAACGGGGTAATCAGTTCTTC
CDR3 protein: CASSLQRGNQFF

J gene: TRBJ1-5
D gene: NA
clone size: NA
V gene: TRBV9
CDR3 DNA: TGTGCCAGCAGCGGAGACAGTTATCAGCCCCAGCATTTT
CDR3 protein: CASSGDSYQPQHF

J gene: TRBJ2-5
D gene: NA
clone size: NA
V gene: TRBV7-9
CDR3 DNA: TGTGCCAGCAGGACAGACCAAGAGACCCAGTACTTC
CDR3 protein: CASRTDQETQYF

J gene: TRBJ1-5
D gene: NA
clone size: NA
V gene: TRBV2
CDR3 DNA: TGTGCCAGCAGCCTTATTGGCACAGTCTCTAGGGGTCAGCCCCAGCATTTT
CDR3 protein: CASSLIGTVSRGQPQHF

J gene: TRBJ1-2
D gene: NA
clone size: NA
V gene: TRBV6-5
CDR3 DNA: TGTGCCAGCAGTTACTCGCCTCGGGATGGCTACACCTTC
CDR3 protein: CASSYSPRDGYTF

J gene: TRBJ1-4
D gene: TRBD1
clone size: NA
V gene: TRBV5-8
CDR3 DNA: TGTGCCAGCAGTCTCGGGCAGGGGGCCGGTGAAAAACTGTTTTTT
CDR3 protein: CASSLGQGAGEKLFF

J gene: TRBJ2-4
D gene: TRBD2
clone size: NA
V gene: TRBV2
CDR3 DNA: TGTGCCAGCAGTGTGGATAGCGGGGCGGCCAAAAACATTCAGTACTTC
CDR3 protein: CASSVDSGAAKNIQYF

J gene: TRBJ1-5
D gene: NA
clone size: once
V gene: TRBV2
CDR3 DNA: TGTGCCAGCAATCCGGACACCAATCAGCCCCAGCATTTT
CDR3 protein: CASNPDTNQPQHF

J gene: TRBJ2-1
D gene: TRBD1
clone size: once
V gene: TRBV5-1
CDR3 DNA: TGCGCCAGCAGCTTGGAGGACAGGGACAATGAGCAGTTCTTC
CDR3 protein: CASSLEDRDNEQFF

J gene: TRBJ1-2
D gene: NA
clone size: NA
V gene: TRBV10-1
CDR3 DNA: TGCGCCAGGAAATGTCCCCGGGGGGGGGATTTTGGCTACACCTTC
CDR3 protein: CARKCPRGGDFGYTF

J gene: TRBJ2-3
D gene: TRBD2
clone size: NA
V gene: TRBV15
CDR3 DNA: TGTGCCACCAGCAGAGATTGGACTAGCGGGAGGACAGATACGCAGTATTTT
CDR3 protein: CATSRDWTSGRTDTQYF

J gene: TRBJ2-1
D gene: TRBD2
clone size: NA
V gene: TRBV19
CDR3 DNA: TGTGCCAGTAGGGACATGTATAGCGGGAGAGTCGACAATGAGCAGTTCTTC
CDR3 protein: CASRDMYSGRVDNEQFF

J gene: TRBJ2-5
D gene: NA
clone size: NA
V gene: TRBV6-6
CDR3 DNA: TGTGCCAGCAGTAGTGAGGGGGGGGAAGAGACCCAGTACTTC
CDR3 protein: CASSSEGGEETQYF

J gene: TRBJ2-3
D gene: NA
clone size: NA
V gene: TRBV5-4
CDR3 DNA: TGTGCCAGCAGCTTGGGGTCGGCAGGGTTCACAGATACGCAGTATTTT
CDR3 protein: CASSLGSAGFTDTQYF

J gene: TRBJ2-3
D gene: TRBD2
clone size: NA
V gene: TRBV7-3
CDR3 DNA: TGTGCCAGCAGCCGGAGCGGGGGGGCGACAGATACGCAGTATTTT
CDR3 protein: CASSRSGGATDTQYF

J gene: TRBJ1-1
D gene: NA
clone size: NA
V gene: TRBV6-5
CDR3 DNA: TGTGCCAGCAGTTACATCGAGGCTGAAGCTTTCTTT
CDR3 protein: CASSYIEAEAFF

J gene: TRBJ2-7
D gene: NA
clone size: NA
V gene: TRBV2
CDR3 DNA: TGTGCCAGCAGGCCCGGGAAAAAATACGAGCAGTACTTC
CDR3 protein: CASRPGKKYEQYF

J gene: TRBJ2-1
D gene: TRBD1
clone size: NA
V gene: TRBV27
CDR3 DNA: TGTGCCAGCAGTTTCGGGACAGGTGGTCTCGGGATATACAATGAGCAGTTCTTC
CDR3 protein: CASSFGTGGLGIYNEQFF

J gene: TRBJ2-1
D gene: TRBD2
clone size: NA
V gene: TRBV19
CDR3 DNA: TGTGCCAGTACGGATCCGGGACTAGCGAATGAGCAGTTCTTC
CDR3 protein: CASTDPGLANEQFF

J gene: TRBJ2-7
D gene: NA
clone size: NA
V gene: TRBV28
CDR3 DNA: TGTGCCAGCAGTTTCGAGGATACGAGCTCCTACGAGCAGTACTTC
CDR3 protein: CASSFEDTSSYEQYF

J gene: TRBJ2-7
D gene: NA
clone size: NA
V gene: TRBV11-2
CDR3 DNA: TGTGCCAGCAGCTTAGCCAGGGTTGTCCACGAGCAGTACTTC
CDR3 protein: CASSLARVVHEQYF

J gene: TRBJ2-5
D gene: NA
clone size: NA
V gene: TRBV7-8
CDR3 DNA: TGTGCCAGCAGCTTAGCGGCTGCGGGGGCGGCAGAGACCCAGTACTTC
CDR3 protein: CASSLAAAGAAETQYF

J gene: TRBJ2-7
D gene: NA
clone size: NA
V gene: TRBV5-1
CDR3 DNA: TGCGCCAGCAGCGCTTACCACAGGGAAGTCTACGAGCAGTACTTC
CDR3 protein: CASSAYHREVYEQYF

J gene: TRBJ1-2
D gene: NA
clone size: NA
V gene: TRBV28
CDR3 DNA: TGTGCCAGCAGAAGACAGGCACTGATCTATGGCTACACCTTC
CDR3 protein: CASRRQALIYGYTF

J gene: TRBJ2-7
D gene: NA
clone size: NA
V gene: TRBV4-1
CDR3 DNA: TGCGCCAGCAGCCAAGATCGAGATAGCGGCCGGGTAGAGCAGTACTTC
CDR3 protein: CASSQDRDSGRVEQYF

J gene: TRBJ2-2
D gene: NA
clone size: NA
V gene: TRBV6-5
CDR3 DNA: TGTGCCAGCAGCTACGGCCAGACCGGGGAGCTGTTTTTT
CDR3 protein: CASSYGQTGELFF